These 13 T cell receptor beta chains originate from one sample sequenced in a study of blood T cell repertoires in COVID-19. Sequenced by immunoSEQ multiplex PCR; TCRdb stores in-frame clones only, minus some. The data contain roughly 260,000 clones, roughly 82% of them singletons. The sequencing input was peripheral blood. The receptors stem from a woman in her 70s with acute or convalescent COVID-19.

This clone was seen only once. CDR3 loop: CATSDYRGGGAVETQYF. The CDR3 DNA follows: TGTGCCACCAGTGATTATAGGGGCGGGGGGGCCGTAGAGACCCAGTACTTC. The chain links TRBV24-1 to TRBJ2-5, with 9 bases aligning to TRBD2. Per germline, CDR1 KGHDR and CDR2 SFDVKD. V trimming: 2 bases; J trimming: 4 bases; junction bases outside the gene matches: 10. This CDR3 comprises 17 residues.

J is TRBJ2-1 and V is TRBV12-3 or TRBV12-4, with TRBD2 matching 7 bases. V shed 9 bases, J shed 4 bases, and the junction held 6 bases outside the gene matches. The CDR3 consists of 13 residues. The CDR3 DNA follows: TGTGCCAGTCACCGGGGGGTATACAATGAGCAGTTCTTC. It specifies CASHRGVYNEQFF.

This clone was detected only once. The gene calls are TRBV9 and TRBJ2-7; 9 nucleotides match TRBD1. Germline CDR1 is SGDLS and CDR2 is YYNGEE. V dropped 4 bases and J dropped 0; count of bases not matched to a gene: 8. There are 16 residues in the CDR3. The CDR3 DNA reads TGTGCCAGCAGCACGGGACAGGGAAGTAGCTCCTACGAGCAGTACTTC. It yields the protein CASSTGQGSSSYEQYF.

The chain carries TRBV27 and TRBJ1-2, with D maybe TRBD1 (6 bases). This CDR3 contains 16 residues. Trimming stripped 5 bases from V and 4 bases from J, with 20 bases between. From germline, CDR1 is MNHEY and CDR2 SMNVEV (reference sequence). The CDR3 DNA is TGTGCCAGCAGTCGAAGGACAGCCTCGTCTCCCTATGGCTACACCTTC. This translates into CASSRRTASSPYGYTF.

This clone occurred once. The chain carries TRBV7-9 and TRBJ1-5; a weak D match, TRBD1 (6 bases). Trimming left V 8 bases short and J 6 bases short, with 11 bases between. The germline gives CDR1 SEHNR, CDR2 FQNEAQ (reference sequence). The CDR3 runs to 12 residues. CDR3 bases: TGTGCCAGCGCGACAGGAGCTCAGCCCCAGCATTTT. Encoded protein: CASATGAQPQHF.

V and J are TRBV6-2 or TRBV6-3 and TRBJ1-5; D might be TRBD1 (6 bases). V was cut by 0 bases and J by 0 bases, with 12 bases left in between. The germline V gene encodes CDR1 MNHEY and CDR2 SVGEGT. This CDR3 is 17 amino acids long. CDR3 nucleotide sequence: TGTGCCAGCAGTTACTCTACAGGGAGGGATAGCAATCAGCCCCAGCATTTT. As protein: CASSYSTGRDSNQPQHF.

The CDR3 DNA reads as TGTGCCAGCAGTACAGGGGGCGGCTATGGCTACACCTTC. Protein: CASSTGGGYGYTF. This chain connects TRBV12-3 or TRBV12-4 to TRBJ1-2; 9 nucleotides line up with TRBD1. J gave up 4 bases and V 5 bases, and 2 bases lay outside the gene matches. CDR3 length equals 13 residues.

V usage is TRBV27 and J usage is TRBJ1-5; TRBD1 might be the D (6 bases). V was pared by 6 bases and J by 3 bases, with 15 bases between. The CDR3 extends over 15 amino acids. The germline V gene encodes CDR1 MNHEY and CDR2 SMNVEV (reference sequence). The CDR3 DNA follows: TGTGCCAGCAGGGCGGTGACAGGTGCCAATCAGCCCCAGCATTTT. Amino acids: CASRAVTGANQPQHF.

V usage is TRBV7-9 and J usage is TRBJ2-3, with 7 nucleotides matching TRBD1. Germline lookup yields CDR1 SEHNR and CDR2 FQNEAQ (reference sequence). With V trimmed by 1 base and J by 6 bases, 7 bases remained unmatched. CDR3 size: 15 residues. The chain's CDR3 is CASSLEGRGTDTQYF. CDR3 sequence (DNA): TGTGCCAGCAGCTTAGAAGGCAGGGGGACCGATACGCAGTATTTT.

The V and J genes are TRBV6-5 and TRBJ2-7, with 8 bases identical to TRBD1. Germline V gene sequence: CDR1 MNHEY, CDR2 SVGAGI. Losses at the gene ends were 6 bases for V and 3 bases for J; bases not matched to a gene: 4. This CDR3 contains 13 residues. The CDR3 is CASSPRGRYEQYF. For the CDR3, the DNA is TGTGCCAGCAGCCCCAGGGGGCGCTACGAGCAGTACTTC.

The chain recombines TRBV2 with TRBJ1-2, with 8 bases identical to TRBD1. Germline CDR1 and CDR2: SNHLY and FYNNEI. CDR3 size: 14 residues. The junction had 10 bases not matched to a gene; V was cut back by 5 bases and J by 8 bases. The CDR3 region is CASSLTPRTGGYTF. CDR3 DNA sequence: TGTGCCAGCAGTTTAACGCCCCGGACAGGGGGCTACACCTTC.

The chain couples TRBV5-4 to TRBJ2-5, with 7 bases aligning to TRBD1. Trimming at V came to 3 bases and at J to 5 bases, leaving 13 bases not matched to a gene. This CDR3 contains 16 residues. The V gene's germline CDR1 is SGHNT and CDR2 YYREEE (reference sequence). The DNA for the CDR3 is TGTGCCAGCAGCTCCGCACGAGACAGGGCAGGGGAGACCCAGTACTTC. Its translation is CASSSARDRAGETQYF.

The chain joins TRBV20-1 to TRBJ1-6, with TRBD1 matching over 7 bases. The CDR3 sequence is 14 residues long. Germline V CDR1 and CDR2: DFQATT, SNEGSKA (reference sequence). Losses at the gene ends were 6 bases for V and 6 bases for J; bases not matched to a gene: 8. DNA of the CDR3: TGCAGTGCCAGTCTGGGACAGTCTAATTCACCCCTCCACTTT. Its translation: CSASLGQSNSPLHF.